Presented here are 27 T cell receptor beta chains from one specimen sequenced in a study of cytomegalovirus exposure and HLA in healthy donors. PCR amplification relied on 60 Vbeta primers (plus 13 Jbeta primers). Some clones are missing from TCRdb's copy, which holds only in-frame ones; the method was immunoSEQ multiplex PCR. The table records roughly 130,000 clones, around 59% of them present only once. Sequenced material: PBMCs. The receptors come from a male donor in good health and CMV-seronegative.

This clone was observed once. V usage is TRBV15 and J usage is TRBJ1-5, with 8 bases that match TRBD1. Germline V gene sequence: CDR1 LNHNV, CDR2 YYDKDF (reference sequence). J lost 6 bases, V lost 3 bases, and 10 bases had no gene match. The CDR3 covers 16 residues. The CDR3 nucleotides read TGTGCCACCAGCAGCCCCGACAGGGGCTCAGGTCAGCCCCAGCATTTT. This encodes CATSSPDRGSGQPQHF.

The V and J genes are TRBV4-1 and TRBJ1-1; the match to TRBD1 covers 10 bases. The CDR3 length is 15 residues. J gave up 11 bases and V 2 bases, and 11 bases lay outside the gene matches. Germline CDR1 MGHRA, CDR2 YSYEKL. The CDR3 nucleotides read TGCGCCAGCAGCCAATCCCCGGGACAGGGGTCGTGGGCTTTCTTT. Its translation is CASSQSPGQGSWAFF.

This rearrangement joins TRBV6-5 to TRBJ2-7; tentatively, D is TRBD1 (6 bases). CDR1 is MNHEY and CDR2 is SVGAGI in the germline V gene. There are 15 residues in the CDR3. V lost 6 bases and J lost 0, with 15 bases in between. The CDR3 DNA reads as TGTGCCAGCAGCATACAGGGACATTCCTCCTACGAGCAGTACTTC. Translated, it gives CASSIQGHSSYEQYF.

The CDR3 DNA follows: TGTGCCAGCAGCCCAACTAGCGCGGGCACAGATACGCAGTATTTT. It codes for CASSPTSAGTDTQYF. The chain has TRBV7-3 and TRBJ2-3; 7 nucleotides agree with TRBD2. This CDR3 contains 15 residues. The germline CDR1 and CDR2 sequences are SGHTA and FQGTGA. Trimming removed 5 bases from V and 1 base from J; junction bases left unmatched: 6.

The rearrangement uses TRBV4-2 and TRBJ1-4, with TRBD1 matching 8 bases. V shed 4 bases, J shed 4 bases, and the junction held 2 bases outside the gene matches. CDR1 is LGHNA, CDR2 YNFKEQ, per germline. This CDR3 region has 14 residues. The CDR3 here is CASSPDRGNEKLFF. CDR3 DNA: TGTGCCAGCAGCCCTGACAGGGGTAATGAAAAACTGTTTTTT.

Written as DNA, the CDR3 is TGTGCCAGCACTAACGGAGGGTTTGGCTACACCTTC. This codes for CASTNGGFGYTF. The V and J genes are TRBV6-5 and TRBJ1-2; D is uncertain. Germline V gives CDR1 MNHEY, CDR2 SVGAGI. The germline V and J ends were trimmed by 7 bases and 7 bases, with 13 bases remaining between them. The CDR3 loop spans 12 amino acids.

This clone occurred a few times. The chain couples TRBV18 to TRBJ1-5; the match to TRBD1 covers 7 bases. The CDR3 contains 13 residues. With V trimmed by 3 bases and J by 6 bases, 2 bases remained unmatched. The germline CDR1 and CDR2 sequences are KGHSH and LQKENI. The CDR3 coding sequence is TGTGCCAGCTCACCCCAGGGGGTTCAGCCCCAGCATTTT. It encodes CASSPQGVQPQHF.

V is TRBV18 and J is TRBJ1-4, with TRBD1 matching 7 bases. Germline trimming cut 2 bases from V and 7 bases from J; bases unmatched to any gene: 7. Germline-derived CDR1 and CDR2 are KGHSH and LQKENI. The CDR3 is 15 residues long. This CDR3 reads CASSPGGGALEKLFF. The DNA for the CDR3 is TGTGCCAGCTCACCAGGAGGGGGCGCCCTTGAAAAACTGTTTTTT.

V usage is TRBV13 and J usage is TRBJ1-2; 7 nucleotides line up with TRBD1. V was clipped by 5 bases and J by 2 bases; unmatched bases: 17. CDR3 size: 18 residues. Germline V gene sequence: CDR1 PRHDT, CDR2 FYEKMQ (reference sequence). The CDR3 DNA reads TGTGCCAGCAGCCCAGGTGGGGACAGCCCCGACCCGAACTATGGCTACACCTTC. It codes for CASSPGGDSPDPNYGYTF. Combining the CDR3 with reference TRBV13 and TRBJ1-2 gives the whole variable domain AAGVIQSPRHLIKEKRETATLKCYPIPRHDTVYWYQQGPGQDPQFLISFYEKMQSDKGSIPDRFSAQQFSDYHSELNMSSLELGDSALYFCASSPGGDSPDPNYGYTFGSGTRLTVV.

The V and J genes are TRBV4-1 and TRBJ2-1, with TRBD2 matching 9 bases. The CDR3 consists of 19 residues. The V segment lost 0 bases and the J segment 7 bases; nucleotides outside the gene matches: 16. Germline CDR1 reads MGHRA; CDR2 reads YSYEKL. CDR3 in DNA: TGCGCCAGCAGCCAAGATTTTCAACGGCTAGCGGGGTCGTTGAATGAGCAGTTCTTC. It codes for CASSQDFQRLAGSLNEQFF.

The rearrangement joins TRBV10-3 to TRBJ1-2; D might be TRBD1 (5 bases). The V gene lost 3 bases and the J gene lost 4 bases, with 12 bases spanning the gap. The CDR3 covers 14 residues. Germline V gene data show CDR1 as ENHRY and CDR2 as SYGVKD. CDR3 bases: TGTGCCATCAGTGATCCGGGGGTTTCCTATGGCTACACCTTC. Translated, it gives CAISDPGVSYGYTF.

J is TRBJ2-1 and V is TRBV7-3; the D gene is possibly TRBD1 (5 bases). This CDR3 is 15 amino acids long. Trimming removed 8 bases at V and 0 bases at J, with 14 bases between. The germline V gene encodes CDR1 SGHTA and CDR2 FQGTGA. The CDR3: CASQGYLSSYNEQFF. The CDR3 region has the DNA TGTGCCAGCCAGGGATACCTAAGCTCCTACAATGAGCAGTTCTTC.

This rearrangement joins TRBV28 to TRBJ2-5, with D possibly matching TRBD2 (6 bases). The germline V and J ends were trimmed by 6 bases and 11 bases, with 13 bases remaining between them. The germline gives CDR1 MDHEN, CDR2 SYDVKM. This CDR3 is built from 11 residues. CDR3 residues: CASSLSGEQYF. The CDR3 DNA reads as TGTGCCAGCAGCCTTAGCGGTGAGCAGTACTTC.

This clone turned up a few times. The gene calls are TRBV29-1 and TRBJ2-3, with D tentatively TRBD2 (6 bases). This CDR3 is 16 amino acids long. With 6 bases removed from V and 0 bases from J, the gap between germline ends came to 19 bases. The germline CDR1 and CDR2 sequences are SQVTM and ANQGSEA. CDR3 protein: CSVNSFRAGSTDTQYF. Written as DNA, the CDR3 is TGCAGCGTAAATTCTTTCAGGGCGGGGAGCACAGATACGCAGTATTTT.

This sequence joins TRBV7-9 and TRBJ1-1; no clear D gene. Trimming cost V 4 bases and J 2 bases, with 14 bases left between them. The CDR3 length is 15 residues. Germline CDR1 is SEHNR and CDR2 is FQNEAQ (reference sequence). CDR3 protein: CASSSPAGGNTEAFF. DNA for the CDR3: TGTGCCAGCAGCTCCCCCGCCGGTGGTAACACTGAAGCTTTCTTT.

The CDR3 DNA sequence: TGCGCCAGCAGCTTGCCACAGGGGGCGCGGAACACCGGGGAGCTGTTTTTT. Its translation: CASSLPQGARNTGELFF. The chain combines TRBV5-1 with TRBJ2-2, with 9 bases that match TRBD1. Trimming took 1 base from V and 1 from J; bases not matched to a gene: 5. The CDR3 spans 17 residues. Germline V gene sequence: CDR1 SGHRS, CDR2 YFSETQ.

V is TRBV11-3 and J is TRBJ1-4, with 10 bases identical to TRBD1. Germline V lookup: CDR1 SGHNT, CDR2 YENEEA. The CDR3 extends over 19 amino acids. The V and J ends lost 3 bases and 6 bases, in that order; junction bases with no gene match: 16. The CDR3 bases are TGTGCCAGCAGCTTGCGCAGGGACAGGGGTAAAAAGTGCGATGAAAAACTGTTTTTT. Translation: CASSLRRDRGKKCDEKLFF.

Notes on this clone: One end of the junction does not line up with germline, which may come from a read error. V and J are TRBV12-5 and TRBJ1-2; 7 bases are a match to TRBD1. Germline V gives CDR1 LGHNT, CDR2 FRNRAP. CDR3 size: 15 residues. This CDR3 is CASGLVTGANYGYIF. The CDR3 coding sequence is TGTGCTAGTGGTTTGGTCACAGGGGCTAACTATGGCTACATCTTC.

J is TRBJ2-7 and V is TRBV28, with D tentatively TRBD1 (5 bases). The CDR3 length is 14 residues. V shed 6 bases and J shed 2 bases, with 14 bases lying between them. Germline loops: CDR1 MDHEN, CDR2 SYDVKM. The CDR3 coding sequence is TGTGCCAGCAGCGTAGGACAAGAAACCTACGAGCAGTACTTC. The encoded protein is CASSVGQETYEQYF.

The V gene is TRBV5-1, the J gene TRBJ1-1; tentative D call: TRBD1 (5 bases). V dropped 0 bases and J dropped 2 bases, with 11 bases sitting between them. Germline V lookup: CDR1 SGHRS, CDR2 YFSETQ. CDR3 length: 15 residues. The CDR3 sequence is CASSLELGGNTEAFF. The CDR3 DNA reads TGCGCCAGCAGCTTGGAACTGGGGGGTAACACTGAAGCTTTCTTT.

V gene TRBV2 combines with J gene TRBJ2-7; 10 bases align to TRBD1. The germline CDR1 and CDR2 sequences are SNHLY and FYNNEI. CDR3 length equals 16 residues. V lost 6 bases, J lost 2 bases, and 10 bases stayed unmatched. The CDR3 loop is CASRNGQGVSPYEQYF. For the CDR3, the DNA is TGTGCCAGCAGAAACGGACAGGGGGTTTCACCCTACGAGCAGTACTTC.

The CDR3 DNA follows: TGCGCCAGCAGCTTGGGAACATCAGGTTCCGGGGAGCTGTTTTTT. Translating gives CASSLGTSGSGELFF. The V gene is TRBV5-1, the J gene TRBJ2-2; unclear D gene. CDR1 SGHRS and CDR2 YFSETQ come from the germline V gene. Trimming cost V 0 bases and J 6 bases, with 12 bases left between them. This CDR3 spans 15 amino acids.

V gene TRBV5-4 combines with J gene TRBJ1-4, with 8 bases matching TRBD1. The CDR3 sequence is 15 residues long. From germline, CDR1 is SGHNT and CDR2 YYREEE (reference sequence). V lost 2 bases, J lost 0 bases, and 0 bases stayed unmatched. DNA for the CDR3: TGTGCCAGCAGCTTACAGGGGGCAACTAATGAAAAACTGTTTTTT. Amino acids: CASSLQGATNEKLFF.

This clone was counted at least ten times. The chain carries TRBV21-1 and TRBJ1-2; TRBD1 is taken as the D call from the table, unchecked against the DNA. TRBV21-1 is a pseudogene. The CDR3 is 11 amino acids. CDR3: CARGQNYGYTF. The CDR3 bases are TGTGCCAGGGGACAGAACTATGGCTACACCTTC.

This clone was counted a few times. The rearrangement links TRBV9 to TRBJ2-1; 12 bases line up with TRBD2. Unmatched junction bases numbered 3, after V lost 3 bases and J lost 5 bases. The CDR3 spans 15 residues. Germline loops: CDR1 SGDLS, CDR2 YYNGEE. CDR3 DNA sequence: TGTGCCAGCAGCGGCCCTAGCGGGGGGGACAATGAGCAGTTCTTC. Translated: CASSGPSGGDNEQFF.

The chain combines TRBV9 with TRBJ1-6; 9 bases are a match to TRBD1. V lost 3 bases, J lost 6 bases, and 4 bases stayed unmatched. Germline-derived CDR1 and CDR2 are SGDLS and YYNGEE. This CDR3 spans 15 amino acids. Here the CDR3 reads CASSATGGGNSPLHF. For the CDR3, the DNA is TGTGCCAGCAGCGCGACAGGGGGGGGTAATTCACCCCTCCACTTT.

This chain joins TRBV30 and TRBJ1-4; D remains unclear. CDR3 length equals 12 residues. Per germline, CDR1 GTSNPN and CDR2 SVGIG (reference sequence). The V gene lost 8 bases and the J gene lost 4 bases, with 11 bases spanning the gap. CDR3 sequence reads: CARGLNNEKLFF. In DNA, the CDR3 is TGTGCCCGAGGGCTGAATAATGAAAAACTGTTTTTT.